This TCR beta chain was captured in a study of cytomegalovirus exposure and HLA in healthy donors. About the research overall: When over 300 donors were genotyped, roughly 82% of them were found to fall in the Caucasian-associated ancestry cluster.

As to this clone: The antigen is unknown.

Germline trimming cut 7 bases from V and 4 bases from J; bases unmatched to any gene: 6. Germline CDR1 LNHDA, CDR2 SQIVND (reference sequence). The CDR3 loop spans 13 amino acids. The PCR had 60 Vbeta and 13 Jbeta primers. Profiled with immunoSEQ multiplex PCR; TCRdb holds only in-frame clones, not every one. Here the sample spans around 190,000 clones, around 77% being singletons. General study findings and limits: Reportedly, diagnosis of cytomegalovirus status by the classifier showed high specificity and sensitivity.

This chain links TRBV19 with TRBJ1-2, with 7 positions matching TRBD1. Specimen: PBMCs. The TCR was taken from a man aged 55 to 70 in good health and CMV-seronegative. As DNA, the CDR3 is TGTGCCAGTAACCTCGGGACAGCCTATGGCTACACCTTC. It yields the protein CASNLGTAYGYTF. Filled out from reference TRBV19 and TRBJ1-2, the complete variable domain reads DGGITQSPKYLFRKEGQNVTLSCEQNLNHDAMYWYRQDPGQGLRLIYYSQIVNDFQKGDIAEGYSVSREKKESFPLTVTSAQKNPTAFYLCASNLGTAYGYTFGSGTRLTVV.